The clone carrying this T cell receptor (beta chain) was observed once. Antigen specificity is unknown. Mismatch with germline at one junction end may stem from a read error. The data were obtained in a study of post-analysis software for immune sequencing data. Points from the study as a whole: Higher frequency in patients than in controls was seen for about 5 TRBV segments, with TRBV5-6, TRBV5-1 and TRBV20-1 among them.

Germline loops: CDR1 MNHNS, CDR2 SASEGT. This CDR3 has 16 residues. Researchers reported that TCR beta cDNA libraries carried unique molecular identifiers. Each CDR3 protein is one row after TCRdb ran MiXCR on the PCR reads. The top ten hold around 5.9% of the sample, which has more than 500,000 distinct CDR3 sequences, around 31% seen once. The chain recombines TRBV6-1 with TRBJ2-3; TRBD1 is a possible D gene (5 bases). Material for sequencing was blood. The receptor was isolated from a girl aged 2-17 years with multiple sclerosis. The CDR3 bases are TGTGCCAGCAGCGAAGTAACAGGAGTTAGCACAGATACGCAGTATTTT. It encodes CASSEVTGVSTDTQYF.